This T cell receptor beta chain was retrieved from a study of blood T cell repertoires in COVID-19. Study overall: Sources were T cells, B-cell-depleted T cells, or PBMCs; the material itself was cDNA or gDNA.

Trimming left V 1 base short and J 4 bases short, with 14 bases between. This CDR3 has 16 residues. Germline-derived CDR1 and CDR2 are LGHNA and YNFKEQ. How the authors handled the data: Nucleated cell number was recorded as an estimate derived from reference gene primer amplification. TCRdb's copy holds only in-frame clones and misses some; the assay was immunoSEQ multiplex PCR. The V and J calls and clone size are taken from that table; D and trimming were inferred from the DNA. The sample yields about 93,000 clones, roughly 90% seen once. This clone showed up just once. Patients in Seattle were enrolled during active infection, then followed longitudinally.

The TCR sequence derives from a man between 60 and 70 years old with COVID-19, enrolled during active disease. J is TRBJ2-1 and V is TRBV4-2; D is possibly TRBD1 (5 bases). The sample was peripheral blood. CDR3 in amino acids: CASSQAGLRTYNEQFF. CDR3 coding DNA: TGTGCCAGCAGCCAAGCAGGGCTACGAACTTACAATGAGCAGTTCTTC.